What follows are 3 T cell receptor beta chains derived from one specimen sequenced in a study of T cell repertoires in cytomegalovirus infection. MiXCR, run by TCRdb on the reads, gives a single entry per CDR3 protein. The sample includes roughly 320,000 distinct CDR3 sequences, over 7.5% of them seen just once. Sequencing input: PBMCs. Receptor source: a human donor in good health (CMV status not recorded). Some clones in this sample may be carry-over from other donors' samples.

There are many counts of this clonotype. The chain uses TRBV7-2 and TRBJ2-7, with D unclear. CDR3 length equals 14 residues. The germline CDR1 and CDR2 sequences are SGHTA and FQGNSA. Trimming took off 3 bases at V and 4 bases at J, with 13 bases between the two ends. The CDR3 region has the DNA TGTGCCAGCAGCTTGGAATGGGCGGATTACGAGCAGTACTTC. As protein: CASSLEWADYEQYF.

The chain has TRBV6-2 or TRBV6-3 and TRBJ2-3; TRBD2 agrees at 14 bases. This CDR3 has 14 amino acids. The V gene's germline CDR1 is MNHEY and CDR2 SVGEGT. The V gene end was trimmed by 7 bases and the J gene end by 5 bases; junction bases not matched to a gene: 2. The CDR3 DNA reads as TGTGCCAGCACCGGACTAGCGGGAGGAGATACGCAGTATTTT. Encoded protein: CASTGLAGGDTQYF.

This clonotype was found many times. The CDR3 protein is CASSLVPGNTGELFF. The CDR3 coding sequence is TGTGCCAGCAGCTTAGTTCCAGGGAACACCGGGGAGCTGTTTTTT. V and J are TRBV7-2 and TRBJ2-2; no clear D. In germline, CDR1 is SGHTA, CDR2 FQGNSA. This CDR3 comprises 15 residues. The V end was cut by 1 base, the J end by 1 base, with 7 bases between.